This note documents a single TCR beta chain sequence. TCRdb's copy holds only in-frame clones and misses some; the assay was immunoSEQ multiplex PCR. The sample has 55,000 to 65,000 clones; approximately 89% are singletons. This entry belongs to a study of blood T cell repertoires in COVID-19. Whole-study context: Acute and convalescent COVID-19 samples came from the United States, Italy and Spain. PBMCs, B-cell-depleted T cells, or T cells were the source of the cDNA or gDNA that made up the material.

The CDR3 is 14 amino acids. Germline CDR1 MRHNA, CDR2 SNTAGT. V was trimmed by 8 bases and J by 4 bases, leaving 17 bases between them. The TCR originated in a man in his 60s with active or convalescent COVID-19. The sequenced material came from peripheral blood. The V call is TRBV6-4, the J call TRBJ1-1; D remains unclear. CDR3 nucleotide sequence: TGTGCCAGCGCCGCCTGGCCTTGGGCCACTGAAGCTTTCTTT. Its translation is CASAAWPWATEAFF.